A selection of T cell receptor beta chains follows, all from one sample in a study of beta chain features in type 1 diabetes. This table comes from immunoSEQ multiplex PCR, and its TCRdb copy is limited to in-frame clones, with some not included. The sample shows under 95,000 clones, around a third of them seen only once. Sequenced sample: stem cell memory CD4+ T cells from blood. The receptors originated from a woman under 30 in good health. Each CDR3 is given with its conserved first and last residue. A D gene is named only where the DNA matches it firmly. Rows may omit the clone size; those that give it use once, few, many or a size class.

J gene: TRBJ1-4
D gene: TRBD1
V gene: TRBV18
clone size: few
CDR3 protein: CASSPTTGANEKLFF
CDR3 DNA: TGTGCCAGCTCACCCACGACAGGGGCGAACGAAAAACTGTTTTTT

J gene: TRBJ1-1
D gene: NA
V gene: TRBV6-5
clone size: NA
CDR3 protein: CASRARGSREAFF
CDR3 DNA: TGTGCCAGCAGAGCCAGGGGTTCTCGGGAAGCTTTCTTT

J gene: TRBJ1-1
D gene: NA
V gene: TRBV30
clone size: few
CDR3 protein: CAWSHTNTEAFF
CDR3 DNA: TGTGCCTGGAGTCACACGAACACTGAAGCTTTCTTT

J gene: TRBJ2-5
D gene: NA
V gene: TRBV4-2
clone size: few
CDR3 protein: CASSPYWDLSSRETQYF
CDR3 DNA: TGTGCCAGCAGCCCCTATTGGGACTTGTCCAGTCGAGAGACCCAGTACTTC

J gene: TRBJ1-2
D gene: TRBD1
V gene: TRBV7-3
clone size: NA
CDR3 protein: CASSPQQGGYGYTF
CDR3 DNA: TGTGCCAGCAGCCCCCAACAGGGGGGCTATGGCTACACCTTC

J gene: TRBJ2-3
D gene: TRBD2
V gene: TRBV10-3
clone size: NA
CDR3 protein: CAISERAGGTDTQYF
CDR3 DNA: TGTGCCATCAGTGAGCGAGCGGGGGGCACAGATACGCAGTATTTT

J gene: TRBJ2-7
D gene: TRBD2
V gene: TRBV30
clone size: few
CDR3 protein: CAWMGAGTSIYEQYF
CDR3 DNA: TGTGCCTGGATGGGGGCCGGGACTAGCATCTACGAGCAGTACTTC

J gene: TRBJ1-2
D gene: NA
V gene: TRBV28
clone size: few
CDR3 protein: CASSLGTTYGYTF
CDR3 DNA: TGTGCCAGCAGTTTGGGCACCACTTATGGCTACACCTTC

J gene: TRBJ2-3
D gene: TRBD2
V gene: TRBV7-2
clone size: NA
CDR3 protein: CASSLASGGVTDTQYF
CDR3 DNA: TGTGCCAGCAGCTTGGCTAGCGGGGGGGTGACAGATACGCAGTATTTT

J gene: TRBJ2-5
D gene: NA
V gene: TRBV10-3
clone size: NA
CDR3 protein: CAISEQAGEETQYF
CDR3 DNA: TGTGCCATCAGTGAGCAGGCAGGGGAAGAGACCCAGTACTTC

J gene: TRBJ2-2
D gene: TRBD2
V gene: TRBV30
clone size: NA
CDR3 protein: CAWRRTSGNTGELFF
CDR3 DNA: TGTGCCTGGAGACGGACTAGCGGTAACACCGGGGAGCTGTTTTTT

J gene: TRBJ2-3
D gene: NA
V gene: TRBV12-5
clone size: NA
CDR3 protein: CASGFKRVLGASTDTQYF
CDR3 DNA: TGTGCTAGTGGTTTCAAACGAGTTCTAGGGGCTAGCACAGATACGCAGTATTTT

J gene: TRBJ2-7
D gene: NA
V gene: TRBV18
clone size: NA
CDR3 protein: CASSPPNGDNEQYF
CDR3 DNA: TGTGCCAGCTCACCACCAAACGGGGATAACGAGCAGTACTTC

J gene: TRBJ1-2
D gene: NA
V gene: TRBV19
clone size: NA
CDR3 protein: CASSRNYGYTF
CDR3 DNA: TGTGCCAGTAGCCGTAACTATGGCTACACCTTC

J gene: TRBJ1-2
D gene: TRBD1
V gene: TRBV6-6
clone size: NA
CDR3 protein: CASALGTVYGYTF
CDR3 DNA: TGTGCCAGCGCCCTAGGGACAGTCTATGGCTACACCTTC

J gene: TRBJ1-2
D gene: NA
V gene: TRBV4-3
clone size: once
CDR3 protein: CASSQAESYGYTF
CDR3 DNA: TGCGCCAGCAGCCAAGCTGAGAGCTATGGCTACACCTTC

J gene: TRBJ2-3
D gene: TRBD2
V gene: TRBV7-3
clone size: NA
CDR3 protein: CASSPGGSGGAQDTQYF
CDR3 DNA: TGTGCCAGCAGCCCCGGGGGTAGCGGGGGGGCCCAAGATACGCAGTATTTT

J gene: TRBJ2-1
D gene: TRBD2
V gene: TRBV4-1
clone size: few
CDR3 protein: CASSRLGLANNEQFF
CDR3 DNA: TGCGCCAGCAGCCGCTTGGGACTAGCGAACAATGAGCAGTTCTTC

J gene: TRBJ2-1
D gene: NA
V gene: TRBV6-5
clone size: few
CDR3 protein: CASSPQGTQGEQFF
CDR3 DNA: TGTGCCAGCAGTCCACAGGGGACTCAGGGTGAGCAGTTCTTC

J gene: TRBJ2-7
D gene: NA
V gene: TRBV4-1
clone size: NA
CDR3 protein: CASSQDNRDSDEQYF
CDR3 DNA: TGCGCCAGCAGCCAAGATAACAGGGATAGCGACGAGCAGTACTTC

J gene: TRBJ2-5
D gene: TRBD1
V gene: TRBV11-3
clone size: NA
CDR3 protein: CASRDQGAWETQYF
CDR3 DNA: TGTGCCAGCAGGGATCAGGGGGCTTGGGAGACCCAGTACTTC

J gene: TRBJ1-5
D gene: NA
V gene: TRBV7-2
clone size: NA
CDR3 protein: CASSPGTRGQPQHF
CDR3 DNA: TGTGCCAGCAGCCCCGGCACAAGGGGTCAGCCCCAGCATTTT

J gene: TRBJ2-5
D gene: TRBD2
V gene: TRBV11-2
clone size: once
CDR3 protein: CASSPGLARETQYF
CDR3 DNA: TGTGCCAGCAGCCCAGGACTAGCGAGGGAGACCCAGTACTTC

J gene: TRBJ2-1
D gene: TRBD2
V gene: TRBV28
clone size: NA
CDR3 protein: CASTSGGRAVYNEQFF
CDR3 DNA: TGTGCCAGCACCTCTGGCGGGAGGGCCGTTTACAATGAGCAGTTCTTC

J gene: TRBJ2-1
D gene: TRBD2
V gene: TRBV4-2
clone size: NA
CDR3 protein: CASSPRSSGRNNEQFF
CDR3 DNA: TGTGCCAGCAGTCCCCGTTCTAGCGGGAGAAACAATGAGCAGTTCTTC

J gene: TRBJ2-1
D gene: TRBD2
V gene: TRBV18
clone size: NA
CDR3 protein: CASEAGTSGSAQFF
CDR3 DNA: TGTGCCAGCGAGGCCGGGACTAGCGGGAGCGCGCAGTTCTTC

J gene: TRBJ1-1
D gene: NA
V gene: TRBV5-8
clone size: NA
CDR3 protein: CASSLGTPRTEAFF
CDR3 DNA: TGTGCCAGCAGCTTGGGTACCCCGCGCACTGAAGCTTTCTTT

J gene: TRBJ2-2
D gene: NA
V gene: TRBV9
clone size: NA
CDR3 protein: CASSVGEYRWIGGELFF
CDR3 DNA: TGTGCCAGCAGCGTAGGGGAATACAGGTGGATTGGCGGGGAGCTGTTTTTT

J gene: TRBJ1-6
D gene: TRBD1
V gene: TRBV30
clone size: NA
CDR3 protein: CAWKGTGRSPLHF
CDR3 DNA: TGTGCCTGGAAAGGGACAGGGAGGTCACCCCTCCACTTT

J gene: TRBJ1-2
D gene: TRBD1
V gene: TRBV30
clone size: NA
CDR3 protein: CAWSPRQGRHSNYGYTF
CDR3 DNA: TGTGCCTGGAGTCCACGACAGGGCAGACATTCCAACTATGGCTACACCTTC

J gene: TRBJ1-2
D gene: NA
V gene: TRBV6-5
clone size: few
CDR3 protein: CASSYSTAYGYTF
CDR3 DNA: TGTGCCAGCAGTTACTCGACAGCCTATGGCTACACCTTC

J gene: TRBJ1-5
D gene: NA
V gene: TRBV19
clone size: NA
CDR3 protein: CASSHGQISNQPQHF
CDR3 DNA: TGTGCCAGTAGCCACGGACAGATTAGCAATCAGCCCCAGCATTTT

J gene: TRBJ2-3
D gene: TRBD2
V gene: TRBV6-5
clone size: NA
CDR3 protein: CASTDSGGTDTQYF
CDR3 DNA: TGTGCCAGCACCGACAGCGGGGGCACAGATACGCAGTATTTT

J gene: TRBJ2-2
D gene: TRBD2
V gene: TRBV4-1
clone size: NA
CDR3 protein: CASSQGPSGRGRGIGELFF
CDR3 DNA: TGCGCCAGCAGCCAAGGCCCTAGCGGGAGGGGTCGGGGGATCGGGGAGCTGTTTTTT

J gene: TRBJ2-7
D gene: TRBD2
V gene: TRBV11-3
clone size: NA
CDR3 protein: CASRYGTSGSYEQYF
CDR3 DNA: TGTGCCAGCAGGTACGGGACTAGCGGGAGCTACGAGCAGTACTTC

J gene: TRBJ1-5
D gene: NA
V gene: TRBV15
clone size: NA
CDR3 protein: CATSRGSGFEPQHF
CDR3 DNA: TGTGCCACCAGCAGAGGATCAGGTTTCGAGCCCCAGCATTTT

J gene: TRBJ1-4
D gene: TRBD1
V gene: TRBV4-3
clone size: NA
CDR3 protein: CASSRNRGYNEKLFF
CDR3 DNA: TGCGCCAGCAGCCGAAACAGGGGATATAATGAAAAACTGTTTTTT

J gene: TRBJ1-2
D gene: TRBD1
V gene: TRBV11-2
clone size: NA
CDR3 protein: CASSSTGVGYTF
CDR3 DNA: TGTGCCAGCAGCTCCACAGGGGTTGGCTACACCTTC

J gene: TRBJ2-7
D gene: TRBD2
V gene: TRBV4-1
clone size: NA
CDR3 protein: CASSQGESSGSLSYEQYF
CDR3 DNA: TGCGCCAGCAGCCAAGGCGAGTCTAGCGGGAGTCTGTCCTACGAGCAGTACTTC

J gene: TRBJ2-6
D gene: TRBD1
V gene: TRBV30
clone size: NA
CDR3 protein: CAWSRGTGARGANVLTF
CDR3 DNA: TGTGCCTGGAGTCGTGGGACAGGGGCCAGGGGGGCCAACGTCCTGACTTTC

J gene: TRBJ2-1
D gene: TRBD1
V gene: TRBV19
clone size: NA
CDR3 protein: CASSIRQGGSYNEQFF
CDR3 DNA: TGTGCCAGTAGTATTAGACAGGGTGGGTCCTACAATGAGCAGTTCTTC

J gene: TRBJ1-3
D gene: NA
V gene: TRBV7-2
clone size: NA
CDR3 protein: CASSPNPRGSGNTIYF
CDR3 DNA: TGTGCCAGCAGCCCGAACCCTCGGGGCTCTGGAAACACCATATATTTT

J gene: TRBJ1-5
D gene: NA
V gene: TRBV18
clone size: NA
CDR3 protein: CASSTTASNQPQHF
CDR3 DNA: TGTGCCAGCTCAACGACAGCTAGCAATCAGCCCCAGCATTTT

J gene: TRBJ1-1
D gene: NA
V gene: TRBV5-1
clone size: NA
CDR3 protein: CASNQGQDMNTEAFF
CDR3 DNA: TGCGCCAGCAACCAGGGACAAGACATGAACACTGAAGCTTTCTTT

J gene: TRBJ2-1
D gene: NA
V gene: TRBV7-2
clone size: few
CDR3 protein: CASINLHNEQFF
CDR3 DNA: TGTGCCAGCATCAACCTACACAATGAGCAGTTCTTC

J gene: TRBJ1-2
D gene: NA
V gene: TRBV6-6
clone size: few
CDR3 protein: CASTTGTRKVYGYTF
CDR3 DNA: TGTGCCAGCACCACCGGGACAAGGAAGGTCTATGGCTACACCTTC

J gene: TRBJ1-2
D gene: NA
V gene: TRBV9
clone size: NA
CDR3 protein: CASSPEAFGQFYGYTF
CDR3 DNA: TGTGCCAGCAGCCCAGAGGCCTTTGGACAGTTCTATGGCTACACCTTC

J gene: TRBJ2-1
D gene: NA
V gene: TRBV18
clone size: few
CDR3 protein: CASSPLGSGAKEFF
CDR3 DNA: TGTGCCAGCTCACCACTAGGGTCAGGGGCAAAGGAGTTCTTC

J gene: TRBJ2-5
D gene: TRBD2
V gene: TRBV4-1
clone size: NA
CDR3 protein: CASSHLAGGQETQYF
CDR3 DNA: TGCGCCAGCAGCCATCTAGCGGGAGGGCAAGAGACCCAGTACTTC

J gene: TRBJ2-1
D gene: NA
V gene: TRBV10-3
clone size: NA
CDR3 protein: CAISGRERDEQFF
CDR3 DNA: TGTGCCATCAGTGGGCGGGAAAGGGATGAGCAGTTCTTC